The T cell receptor (beta chain) described here comes from a study of blood T cell repertoires in COVID-19. Across the study: The samples span acute and convalescent COVID-19 from the United States, Italy and Spain. PBMCs, B-cell-depleted T cells, or T cells provided the cDNA or gDNA that made up the material.

This clone appeared a few times. The germline V and J ends were trimmed by 0 bases and 6 bases, with 9 bases remaining between them. The CDR3 runs 15 residues. CDR1 is SGHTA and CDR2 is FQGNSA in the germline V gene. The assay was immunoSEQ multiplex PCR, and TCRdb's table has in-frame clones only and misses some. The sample includes 200,000 or so clones, more than 80% of them seen just once. V usage is TRBV7-2 and J usage is TRBJ1-6; weak D call: TRBD1 (5 bases). The sequencing input was peripheral blood. This clonotype originated in a woman older than 75 with acute or convalescent COVID-19. In DNA form, the CDR3 reads TGTGCCAGCAGCTTAGCGGGGCCCCCTAATTCACCCCTCCACTTT. This translates into CASSLAGPPNSPLHF. Variable domain in full (rest from reference TRBV7-2 and TRBJ1-6): GAGVSQSPSNKVTEKGKDVELRCDPISGHTALYWYRQSLGQGLEFLIYFQGNSAPDKSGLPSDRFSAERTGGSVSTLTIQRTQQEDSAVYLCASSLAGPPNSPLHFGNGTRLTVT.